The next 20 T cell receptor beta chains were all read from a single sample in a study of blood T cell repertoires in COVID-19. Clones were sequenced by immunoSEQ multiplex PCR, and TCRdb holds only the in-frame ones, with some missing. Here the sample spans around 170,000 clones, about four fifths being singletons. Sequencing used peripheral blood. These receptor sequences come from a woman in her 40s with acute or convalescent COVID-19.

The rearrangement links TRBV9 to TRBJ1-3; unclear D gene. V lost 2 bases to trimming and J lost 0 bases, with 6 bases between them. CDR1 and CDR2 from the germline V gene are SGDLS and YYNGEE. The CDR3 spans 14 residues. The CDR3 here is CASSVDFSGNTIYF. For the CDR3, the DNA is TGTGCCAGCAGCGTCGACTTCTCTGGAAACACCATATATTTT.

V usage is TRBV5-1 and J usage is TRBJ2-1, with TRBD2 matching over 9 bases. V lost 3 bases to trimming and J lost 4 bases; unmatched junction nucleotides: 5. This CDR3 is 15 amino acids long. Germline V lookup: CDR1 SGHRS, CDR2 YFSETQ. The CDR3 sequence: CASSSVAGVYNEQFF. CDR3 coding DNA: TGCGCCAGCAGCTCCGTAGCGGGAGTTTACAATGAGCAGTTCTTC.

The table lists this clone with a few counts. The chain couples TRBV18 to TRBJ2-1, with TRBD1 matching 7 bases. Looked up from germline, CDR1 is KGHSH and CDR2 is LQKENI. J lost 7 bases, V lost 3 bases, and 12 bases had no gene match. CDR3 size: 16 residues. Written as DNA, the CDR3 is TGTGCCAGCTCACCCCCGGGGCAGGGGGTTGCGAATGAGCAGTTCTTC. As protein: CASSPPGQGVANEQFF.

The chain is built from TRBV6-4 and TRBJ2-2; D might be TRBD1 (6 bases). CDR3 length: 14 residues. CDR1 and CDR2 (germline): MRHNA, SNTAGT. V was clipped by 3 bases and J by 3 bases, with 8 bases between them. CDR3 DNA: TGTGCCAGCAGTGAGGGACATCACACCGGGGAGCTGTTTTTT. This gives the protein CASSEGHHTGELFF.

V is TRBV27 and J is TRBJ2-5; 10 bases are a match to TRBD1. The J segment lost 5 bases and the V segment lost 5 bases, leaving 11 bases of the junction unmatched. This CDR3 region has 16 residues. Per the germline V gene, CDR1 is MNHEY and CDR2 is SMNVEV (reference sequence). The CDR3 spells CASSTRQGALRETQYF. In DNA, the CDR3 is TGTGCCAGCAGTACCCGACAGGGGGCTCTGCGGGAGACCCAGTACTTC.

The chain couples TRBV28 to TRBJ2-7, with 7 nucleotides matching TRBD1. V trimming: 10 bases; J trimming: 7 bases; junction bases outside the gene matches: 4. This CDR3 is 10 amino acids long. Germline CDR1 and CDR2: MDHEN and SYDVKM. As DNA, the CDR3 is TGTGCCACCGCAGGGGGTGAGCAGTACTTC. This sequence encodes CATAGGEQYF.

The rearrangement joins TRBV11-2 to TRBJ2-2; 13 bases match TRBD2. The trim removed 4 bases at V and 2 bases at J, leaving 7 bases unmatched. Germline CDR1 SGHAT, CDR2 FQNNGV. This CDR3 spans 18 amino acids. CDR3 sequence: CASSYPTSGGINTGELFF. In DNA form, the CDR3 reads TGTGCCAGCAGCTACCCGACTAGCGGGGGGATAAACACCGGGGAGCTGTTTTTT.

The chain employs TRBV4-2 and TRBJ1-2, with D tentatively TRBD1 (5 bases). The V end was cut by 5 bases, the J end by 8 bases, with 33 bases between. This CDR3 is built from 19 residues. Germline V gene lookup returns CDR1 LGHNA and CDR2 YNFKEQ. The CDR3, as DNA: TGTGCCAGCAGCTACCTTGATTTCCACTACCGGGCCCTGACAGAGGGCTACACCTTC. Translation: CASSYLDFHYRALTEGYTF.

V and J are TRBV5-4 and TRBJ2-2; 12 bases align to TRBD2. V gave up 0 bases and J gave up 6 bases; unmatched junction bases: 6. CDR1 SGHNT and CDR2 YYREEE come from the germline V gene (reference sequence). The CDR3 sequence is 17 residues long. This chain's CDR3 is CASSLGLAGVRAGELFF. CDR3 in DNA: TGTGCCAGCAGCTTGGGACTAGCGGGAGTAAGGGCCGGGGAGCTGTTTTTT.

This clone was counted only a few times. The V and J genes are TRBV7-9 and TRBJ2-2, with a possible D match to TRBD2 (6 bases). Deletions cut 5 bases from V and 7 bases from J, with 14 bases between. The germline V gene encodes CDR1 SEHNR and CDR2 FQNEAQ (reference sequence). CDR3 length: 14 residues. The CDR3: CASSPRLEGGELFF. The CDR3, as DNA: TGTGCCAGCAGCCCGAGACTAGAGGGCGGGGAGCTGTTTTTT.

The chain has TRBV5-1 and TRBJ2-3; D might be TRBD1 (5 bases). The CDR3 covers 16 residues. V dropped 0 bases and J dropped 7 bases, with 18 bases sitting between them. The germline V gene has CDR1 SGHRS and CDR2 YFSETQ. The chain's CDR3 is CASSLDSGAISNTQYF. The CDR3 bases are TGCGCCAGCAGCTTGGATTCTGGGGCCATCTCGAATACGCAGTATTTT.

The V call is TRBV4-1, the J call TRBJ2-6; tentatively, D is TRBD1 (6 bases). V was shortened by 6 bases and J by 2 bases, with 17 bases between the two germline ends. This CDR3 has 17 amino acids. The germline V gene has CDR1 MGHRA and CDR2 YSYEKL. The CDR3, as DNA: TGCGCCAGCAGTCTCTTAACAGGGAAGGCTGGGGCCAACGTCCTGACTTTC. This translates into CASSLLTGKAGANVLTF.

Here the CDR3 reads CASRPQGPAEAFF. The CDR3 coding sequence is TGTGCCAGCAGGCCACAGGGTCCGGCTGAAGCTTTCTTT. The rearrangement joins TRBV6-5 to TRBJ1-1; tentative D call: TRBD1 (6 bases). Germline V gene sequence: CDR1 MNHEY, CDR2 SVGAGI. Trimming stripped 6 bases from V and 6 bases from J, with 14 bases between. The CDR3 loop spans 13 amino acids.

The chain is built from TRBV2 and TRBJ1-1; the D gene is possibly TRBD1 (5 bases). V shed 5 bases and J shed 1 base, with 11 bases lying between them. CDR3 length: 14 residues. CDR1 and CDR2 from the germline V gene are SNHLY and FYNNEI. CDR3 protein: CASSFSQGNTEAFF. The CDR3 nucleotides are TGTGCCAGCAGTTTTAGTCAGGGGAACACTGAAGCTTTCTTT.

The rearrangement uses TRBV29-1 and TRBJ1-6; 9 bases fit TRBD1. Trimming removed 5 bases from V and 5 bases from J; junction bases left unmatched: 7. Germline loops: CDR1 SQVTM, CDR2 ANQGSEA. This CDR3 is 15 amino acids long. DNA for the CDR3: TGCAGCGTTCGTTCGGGGACAGGGAATAATTCACCCCTCCACTTT. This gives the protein CSVRSGTGNNSPLHF. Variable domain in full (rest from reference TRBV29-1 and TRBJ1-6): SAVISQKPSRDICQRGTSLTIQCQVDSQVTMMFWYRQQPGQSLTLIATANQGSEATYESGFVIDKFPISRPNLTFSTLTVSNMSPEDSSIYLCSVRSGTGNNSPLHFGNGTRLTVT.

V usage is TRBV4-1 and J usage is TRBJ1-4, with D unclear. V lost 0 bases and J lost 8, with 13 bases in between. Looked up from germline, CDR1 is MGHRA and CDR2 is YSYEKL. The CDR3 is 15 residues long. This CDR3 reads CASSQDGMGGEKLFF. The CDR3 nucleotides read TGCGCCAGCAGCCAAGACGGGATGGGTGGAGAAAAACTGTTTTTT.

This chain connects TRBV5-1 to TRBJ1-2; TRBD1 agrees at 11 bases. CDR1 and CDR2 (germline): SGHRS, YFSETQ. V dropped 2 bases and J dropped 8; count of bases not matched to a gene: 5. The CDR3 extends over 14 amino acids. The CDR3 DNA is TGCGCCAGCAGCTTCGGACAGGGGGCGGAGGGCTACACCTTC. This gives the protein CASSFGQGAEGYTF.

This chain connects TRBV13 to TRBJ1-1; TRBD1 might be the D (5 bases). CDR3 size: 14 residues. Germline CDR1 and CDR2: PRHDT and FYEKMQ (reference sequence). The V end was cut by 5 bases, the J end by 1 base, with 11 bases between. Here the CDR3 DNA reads TGTGCCAGCAGCCAAGAAACAGGGAACACTGAAGCTTTCTTT. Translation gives CASSQETGNTEAFF.

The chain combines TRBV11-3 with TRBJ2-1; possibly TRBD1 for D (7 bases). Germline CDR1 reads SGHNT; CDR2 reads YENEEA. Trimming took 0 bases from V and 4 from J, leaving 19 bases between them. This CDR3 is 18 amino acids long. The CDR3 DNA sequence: TGTGCCAGCAGCTTAGATCAGGGGGGATCCTCGTCTTACAATGAGCAGTTCTTC. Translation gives CASSLDQGGSSSYNEQFF.

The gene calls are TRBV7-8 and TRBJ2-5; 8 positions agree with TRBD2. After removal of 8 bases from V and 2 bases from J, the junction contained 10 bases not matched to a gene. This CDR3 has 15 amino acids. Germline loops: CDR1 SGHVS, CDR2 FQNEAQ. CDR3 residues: CASGPLGGGQETQYF. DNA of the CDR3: TGTGCCAGCGGACCCCTTGGCGGGGGGCAAGAGACCCAGTACTTC.